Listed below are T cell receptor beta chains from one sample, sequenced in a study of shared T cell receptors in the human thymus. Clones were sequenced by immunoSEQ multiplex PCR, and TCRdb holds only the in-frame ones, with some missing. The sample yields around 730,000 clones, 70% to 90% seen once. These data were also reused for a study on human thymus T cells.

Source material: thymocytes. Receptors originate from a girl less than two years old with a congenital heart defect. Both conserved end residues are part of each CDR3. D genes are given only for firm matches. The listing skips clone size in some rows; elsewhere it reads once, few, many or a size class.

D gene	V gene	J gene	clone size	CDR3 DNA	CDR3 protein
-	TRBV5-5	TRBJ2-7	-	TGTGCCAGCAGCATTTTAGACGGAGATAGCTACGAGCAGTACTTC	CASSILDGDSYEQYF
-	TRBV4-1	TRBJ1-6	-	TGCGCCAGCAGCCAAGATCGGGGACATAGACGGCGGGATTCACCCCTCCACTTT	CASSQDRGHRRRDSPLHF
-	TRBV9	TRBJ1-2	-	TGTGCCAGCAGCGGGACAGACACTAACTATGGCTACACCTTC	CASSGTDTNYGYTF
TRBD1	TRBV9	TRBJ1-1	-	TGTGCCAGCAGCCCTCGGACAGGGGCGAACACTGAAGCTTTCTTT	CASSPRTGANTEAFF
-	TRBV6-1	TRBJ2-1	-	TGTGCCAGCAGTGAAGCGGATAGCAGCACTAGTAGGAGCAATGAGCAGTTCTTC	CASSEADSSTSRSNEQFF
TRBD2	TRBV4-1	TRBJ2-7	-	TGCGCCAGCAGCCAAGAAGCGGGAAAGACCTACGAGCAGTACTTC	CASSQEAGKTYEQYF
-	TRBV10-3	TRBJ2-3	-	TGTGCCACCGTAGCGGATAGCACAGATACGCAGTATTTT	CATVADSTDTQYF
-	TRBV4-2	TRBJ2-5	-	TGTGCCAGCAGCCAAGGACTGGTCCAAGAGACCCAGTACTTC	CASSQGLVQETQYF
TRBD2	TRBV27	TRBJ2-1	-	TGTGCCAGCAGCTTACGGGGGGGTCTATACAATGAGCAGTTCTTC	CASSLRGGLYNEQFF
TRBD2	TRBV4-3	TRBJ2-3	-	TGCGCCAGCAGCCAAGTACTGTCTACTAGCGTGACTAGCACAGATACGCAGTATTTT	CASSQVLSTSVTSTDTQYF
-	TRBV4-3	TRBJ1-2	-	TGCGCCAGCAGCCACCCCGGGGAGAACATTTCCTATGGCTACACCTTC	CASSHPGENISYGYTF
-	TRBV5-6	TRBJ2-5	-	TGTGCCAGCAGCCATGAGCCGGAGACCCAGTACTTC	CASSHEPETQYF
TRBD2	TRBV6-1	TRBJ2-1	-	TGTGCCAGCAGTGAACTACTAGCGGGGACGTCCTACAATGAGCAGTTCTTC	CASSELLAGTSYNEQFF
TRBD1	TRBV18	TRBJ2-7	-	TGTGCCAGCTCCTTACAGGGGTCGCCCTACGAGCAGTACTTC	CASSLQGSPYEQYF
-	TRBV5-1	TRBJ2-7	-	TGCGCCAGCAGCTTGATGTCCCCACTCTGCTCCTACGAGCAGTACTTC	CASSLMSPLCSYEQYF
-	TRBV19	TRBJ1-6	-	TGTGCCAGTAGGCCCCAGGGTGTCAAATATAATTCACCCCTCCACTTT	CASRPQGVKYNSPLHF
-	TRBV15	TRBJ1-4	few	TGTGCCACCAGCTTCCGGGAGGGGATAACTAATGAAAAACTGTTTTTT	CATSFREGITNEKLFF
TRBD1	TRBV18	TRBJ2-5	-	TGTGCCAGCTCACCGCAGGGGACAGGCATGGAAGGCCAGTACTTC	CASSPQGTGMEGQYF
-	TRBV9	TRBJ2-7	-	TGTGCCAGCAGCGGGACCGACAGTTCAGGCGAGCAGTACTTC	CASSGTDSSGEQYF
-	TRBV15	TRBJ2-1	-	TGTGCCACCAGCAGCCCTGGGGAGGCTGGGAATGAGCAGTTCTTC	CATSSPGEAGNEQFF
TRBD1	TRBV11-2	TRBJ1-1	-	TGTGCCAGCAGCCGCGACAGGGGGATGTCTGAAGCTTTCTTT	CASSRDRGMSEAFF
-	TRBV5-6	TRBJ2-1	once	TGTGCCAGCAGCTTGGGTGCCCGAACAGGGTTGCGGTTCTTC	CASSLGARTGLRFF
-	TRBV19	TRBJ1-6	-	TGTGCCAGTAGTGGGCGGTACGGACAGCCATCTAATTCACCCCTCCACTTT	CASSGRYGQPSNSPLHF
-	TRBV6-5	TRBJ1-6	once	TGTGCCAGCAGTTACTCAAGGGGATGGGATTCACCCCTCCACTTT	CASSYSRGWDSPLHF
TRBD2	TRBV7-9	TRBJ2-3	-	TGTGCCAGCTCAGTGGGACTAGCGGGGGCTCAGGGCGGAGATACGCAGTATTTT	CASSVGLAGAQGGDTQYF
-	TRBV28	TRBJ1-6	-	TGTGCCAGCCATCTCTTGGGGAGGGCCCCCCTCCACTTT	CASHLLGRAPLHF
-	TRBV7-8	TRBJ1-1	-	TGTGCCAGCAGCTTAGGGTACGGAGACTCGAACACTGAAGCTTTCTTT	CASSLGYGDSNTEAFF
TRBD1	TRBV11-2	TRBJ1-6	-	TGTGCCAGCAGCTCCCGCGGGGACAGGGGGAATACGGATTCACCCCTCCACTTT	CASSSRGDRGNTDSPLHF
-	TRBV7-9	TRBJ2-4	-	TGTGCCAGCAGTTCCCCGGAACCCCGGGGGAGAAACATTCAGTACTTC	CASSSPEPRGRNIQYF
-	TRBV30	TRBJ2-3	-	TGTGCCTGGAGTCCATGGGGAGTAAGCATAGATACGCAGTATTTT	CAWSPWGVSIDTQYF
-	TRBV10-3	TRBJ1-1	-	TGTGCCATCAGCGAGTCGGGCAGGGGAGAAGCTTTCTTT	CAISESGRGEAFF
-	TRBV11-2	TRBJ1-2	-	TGTGCCAGCAGCTCCCCAGGGCTTAACAGTTATGGCTACACCTTC	CASSSPGLNSYGYTF
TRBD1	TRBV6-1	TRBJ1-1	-	TGTGCCAGCAGCGGGACAGGGGGAAGAGACACTGAAGCTTTCTTT	CASSGTGGRDTEAFF
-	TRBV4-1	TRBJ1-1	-	TGCGCCAGCAGCCCCCGGGACACTATGAACACTGAAGCTTTCTTT	CASSPRDTMNTEAFF
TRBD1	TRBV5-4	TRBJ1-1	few	TGTGCCAGCAGCACGGGACAGGGAAACACTGAAGCTTTCTTT	CASSTGQGNTEAFF
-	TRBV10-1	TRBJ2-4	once	TGCGCCAGCAGTCCCTACCTTTCCCTAGCCAAAAACATTCAGTACTTC	CASSPYLSLAKNIQYF
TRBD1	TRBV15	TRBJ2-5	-	TGTGCCACCAGCAGAGAGCATCGTCCGGGACAGTGGAAAGAGACCCAGTACTTC	CATSREHRPGQWKETQYF
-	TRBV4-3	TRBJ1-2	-	TGCGCCAGCAGCCAAGATCAGTCGCCTCCGCGCGGTAACTATGGCTACACCTTC	CASSQDQSPPRGNYGYTF
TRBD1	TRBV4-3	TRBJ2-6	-	TGCGCCAGCAGCCAAGATTCCGGGACAGGGCCCTCGGGGGCCAACGTCCTGACTTTC	CASSQDSGTGPSGANVLTF
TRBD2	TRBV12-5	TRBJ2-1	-	TGTGCTAGTGGTTTGGTACGGAGGACTAGCGGGGGCTCCTACAATGAGCAGTTCTTC	CASGLVRRTSGGSYNEQFF
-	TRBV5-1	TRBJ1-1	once	TGCGCCAGCAGACCCGGAGGGAACACTGAAGCTTTCTTT	CASRPGGNTEAFF
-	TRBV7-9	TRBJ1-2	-	TGTGCCAGCAGCTTAGTGTCGGGGGATGGCTACACCTTC	CASSLVSGDGYTF
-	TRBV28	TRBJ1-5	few	TGTGCCACTCGGGGGGGGAGGGTTCAGCCCCAGCATTTT	CATRGGRVQPQHF
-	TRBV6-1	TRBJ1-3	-	TGTGCCAGCAGTGAAGTGAGCACTAACTCTGGAAACACCATATATTTT	CASSEVSTNSGNTIYF
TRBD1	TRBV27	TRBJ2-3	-	TGTGCCAGCAGTCCAAGACCCCGTCGACAGGGAGTCGGGACAGATACGCAGTATTTT	CASSPRPRRQGVGTDTQYF
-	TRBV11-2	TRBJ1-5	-	TGTGCCAGCAGCTTTTTTCCAGGCCGCAATCAGCCCCAGCATTTT	CASSFFPGRNQPQHF